One T cell receptor beta chain is described in this entry. The data are from a study of T-cell memory formation after mild COVID-19. MiXCR, applied by TCRdb to the 5' RACE reads, yields one record per CDR3 protein. The profile covers 530,000 or so distinct CDR3 sequences, with 17% appearing a single time and approximately 8.1% taken by the ten largest. This CDR3 is built from 15 residues. V was shortened by 5 bases and J by 7 bases, with 17 bases between the two germline ends. The receptor's source is an adult woman who had mild COVID-19 (a few samples of this study predate the infection). Cell type and time point are not known. The specimen was PBMCs or a T cell subset sorted from them (not recorded which). The chain combines TRBV12-3 or TRBV12-4 with TRBJ2-2; the D gene is possibly TRBD1 (5 bases). This CDR3 is CASSGDRSARGELFF. The CDR3 DNA sequence: TGTGCCAGCAGTGGAGACAGATCCGCCCGCGGGGAGCTGTTTTTT.